The TCR beta chain described here comes from a study of CD8 T cells in ankylosing spondylitis. Study findings and constraints: Ankylosing spondylitis blood seemed to carry a telltale TCR beta motif made of several highly homologous variants. Reported data indicate significant enrichment of disease-linked clones within matched ankylosing spondylitis synovial fluid.

Researchers built TCR beta libraries using quantitative 5'-RACE with molecular barcodes. MiXCR was run by TCRdb on the 5' RACE reads, yielding one entry per CDR3 protein. The table has some 840,000 distinct CDR3 sequences, roughly 12% seen once. Germline V gives CDR1 KGHSH, CDR2 LQKENI. The CDR3 is 12 residues long. Trimming removed 5 bases at V and 4 bases at J, with 8 bases between. In regard to this clonotype: Its antigen is currently unknown.

This clonotype was obtained from a male donor with ankylosing spondylitis. The sample consisted of blood, either unsorted or a sorted T cell fraction (not recorded which). J is TRBJ1-1 and V is TRBV18; D ambiguous. CDR3 bases: TGTGCCAGCTCAACGGGGATCACTGAAGCTTTCTTT. Encoded protein: CASSTGITEAFF.